This TCR beta chain was captured by sequencing in a study of control samples from healthy donors and cancer patients. V gave up 7 bases and J gave up 0 bases; unmatched junction bases: 1. The CDR3 covers 13 residues. Looked up from germline, CDR1 is SGDLS and CDR2 is YYNGEE. Assay used: immunoSEQ multiplex PCR; TCRdb lists only in-frame clones, some missing. The sample shows roughly 450,000 clones, about nine tenths of them seen only once. The clonotype originates from a middle-aged man with head and neck cancer. V and J are TRBV9 and TRBJ1-1; 9 bases agree with TRBD1. The specimen was PBMCs. CDR3 region: CASGQGMNTEAFF. CDR3 in DNA: TGTGCCAGCGGACAGGGGATGAACACTGAAGCTTTCTTT.